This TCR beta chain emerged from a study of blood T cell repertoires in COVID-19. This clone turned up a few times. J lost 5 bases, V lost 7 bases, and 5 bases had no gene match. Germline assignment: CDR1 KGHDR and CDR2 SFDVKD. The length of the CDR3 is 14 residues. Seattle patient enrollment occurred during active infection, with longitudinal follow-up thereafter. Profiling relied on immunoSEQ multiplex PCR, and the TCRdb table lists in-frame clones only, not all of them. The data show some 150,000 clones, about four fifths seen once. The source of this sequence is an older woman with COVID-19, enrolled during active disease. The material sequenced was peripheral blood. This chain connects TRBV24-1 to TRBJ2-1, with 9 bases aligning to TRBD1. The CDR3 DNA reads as TGTGCCACCAGGGGGACAGGGTCCGACAATGAGCAGTTCTTC. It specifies CATRGTGSDNEQFF.